The 2 T cell receptor beta chains below come from one sample, sequenced in a study of human T cells and chemical hapten exposure. Time point in this sample: patch test 2, 6 weeks after DPC sensitization. The sample's treatment: therapeutic diphenylcyclopropenone sensitization with weekly scalp DPC. TCRdb re-derived calls from the RACE reads in MiXCR, one entry per CDR3 protein. The data contain around 99,000 distinct CDR3 sequences, approximately 11% of them seen just once; the ten biggest clones take up more than 2%. Sequencing was performed on whole blood, taken in connection with sensitization to the hapten diphenylcyclopropenone (DPC). These TCRs come from a man aged 35-49 years with alopecia areata. Some clones in this sample may be carry-over from other donors' samples.

At least ten counts were recorded for this clonotype. This sequence joins TRBV4-3 and TRBJ1-4; D not resolved. The germline V gene has CDR1 LGHNA and CDR2 YSLEER. Trimming took off 0 bases at V and 5 bases at J, with 10 bases between the two ends. The CDR3 totals 15 residues. The CDR3 nucleotides read TGCGCCAGCAGCCAAGATGGGCGCTCGAATGAAAAACTGTTTTTT. Translating gives CASSQDGRSNEKLFF.

This clonotype was recorded a few times. This chain connects TRBV6-1 to TRBJ2-7; 8 bases are shared with TRBD1. Germline CDR1 and CDR2: MNHNS and SASEGT. The CDR3 contains 15 residues. The junction had 8 bases not matched to a gene; V was cut back by 5 bases and J by 2 bases. The CDR3 coding sequence is TGTGCCAGCAGTAACTACGACAGGGGAACCTACGAGCAGTACTTC. Translated, it gives CASSNYDRGTYEQYF.